This T cell receptor (beta chain) was found in a study of CD8 T cells in ankylosing spondylitis. Quantitative 5'-RACE with molecular barcodes produced the TCR beta libraries. From the 5' RACE reads, TCRdb called clonotypes with MiXCR, one entry per CDR3 protein. The sample carries some 700,000 distinct CDR3 sequences, roughly 20% recorded once. As regards this clonotype: Its antigen is currently unknown.

Germline assignment: CDR1 SEHNR and CDR2 FQNEAQ (reference sequence). The CDR3 consists of 13 residues. Between the trimmed V and J ends, which lost 5 bases and 7 bases, there was a span of 11 bases. Study-wide points: Some of the motif variants had earlier been found in reactive arthritis patients' fluid and blood. According to the report, clones linked to the disease were significantly enriched in matched synovial fluid samples taken from ankylosing spondylitis patients. As for the disease-linked clones, they showed a CD8+ phenotype and occurred at relatively low frequencies in peripheral blood. The study identified a TCR beta motif of several highly homologous variants that appeared characteristic of ankylosing spondylitis blood.

The receptor's source is a male donor with ankylosing spondylitis. What was sequenced was blood, either unsorted or a sorted T cell fraction (not recorded which). V gene TRBV7-9 combines with J gene TRBJ1-4; D may be TRBD1 (5 bases). The CDR3 is CASSPSGTEKLFF. The CDR3 DNA is TGTGCCAGCAGCCCCAGCGGGACTGAAAAACTGTTTTTT.